The 25 T cell receptor beta chains below were found in one sample sequenced in a study of shared clonotypes between healthy human individuals. Measured with immunoSEQ multiplex PCR; TCRdb has only the in-frame clones, and not every one. The sample lists more than 2 million clones, more than 90% occurring once. The sample comprised naive CD4+ T cells sorted from blood. Subset specified: CD45RA+ positively selected. These receptors all come from a man between 18 and 35 years old in good health.

V is TRBV9 and J is TRBJ1-1; D possibly corresponds to TRBD1 (5 bases). From germline, CDR1 is SGDLS and CDR2 YYNGEE. This CDR3 region has 13 residues. V lost 3 bases and J lost 3, with 9 bases in between. Here the CDR3 reads CASSAEGHTEAFF. The CDR3 bases are TGTGCCAGCAGCGCGGAGGGGCACACTGAAGCTTTCTTT.

The rearrangement uses TRBV30 and TRBJ1-1; D remains ambiguous. The CDR3 extends over 12 amino acids. With 2 bases removed from V and 5 bases from J, the gap between germline ends came to 9 bases. Germline CDR1 and CDR2: GTSNPN and SVGIG (reference sequence). This CDR3 reads CAWSPRETEAFF. For the CDR3, the DNA is TGTGCCTGGAGTCCACGAGAAACTGAAGCTTTCTTT.

The chain has TRBV19 and TRBJ2-6, with D unresolved. Deletions cut 7 bases from V and 4 bases from J, with 20 bases between. The CDR3 runs 17 residues. The germline V gene has CDR1 LNHDA and CDR2 SQIVND (reference sequence). The CDR3 DNA sequence: TGTGCCAGTATAGGGATTTCCTTCCCAGGCGGGGCCAACGTCCTGACTTTC. It codes for CASIGISFPGGANVLTF.

The CDR3 reads CASSRDEIQYF. The CDR3 DNA follows: TGTGCCAGCAGTCGGGACGAGATTCAGTACTTC. The chain employs TRBV2 and TRBJ2-4; either TRBD1 or TRBD2 may supply D (5 bases each). The length of the CDR3 is 11 residues. Germline assignment: CDR1 SNHLY and CDR2 FYNNEI. V dropped 5 bases and J dropped 10 bases, with 9 bases sitting between them.

The chain employs TRBV4-1 and TRBJ1-6; 7 bases map to TRBD1. V trimming: 4 bases; J trimming: 5 bases; junction bases outside the gene matches: 8. The CDR3 spans 16 residues. Germline CDR1 reads MGHRA; CDR2 reads YSYEKL. The CDR3 loop is CASSRIQGRDNSPLHF. CDR3 DNA: TGCGCCAGCAGCCGCATACAGGGGAGGGATAATTCACCCCTCCACTTT.

The chain uses TRBV6-1 and TRBJ1-1; no reliable D call. The germline V gene encodes CDR1 MNHNS and CDR2 SASEGT. Trimming removed 8 bases from V and 0 bases from J, with 10 bases in between. The CDR3 covers 13 residues. CDR3 sequence (DNA): TGTGCCAGCTCACCCCTCGTGAACACTGAAGCTTTCTTT. Translated: CASSPLVNTEAFF.

The chain couples TRBV6-6 to TRBJ1-6; the match to TRBD1 covers 9 bases. After removal of 7 bases from V and 7 bases from J, the junction contained 8 bases not matched to a gene. Germline loops: CDR1 MNHNY, CDR2 SVGAGI (reference sequence). This CDR3 has 15 amino acids. This CDR3 reads CASTKRDRENSPLHF. For the CDR3, the DNA is TGTGCCAGCACCAAACGGGACAGGGAAAATTCACCCCTCCACTTT.

V and J are TRBV7-2 and TRBJ2-5; 11 bases match TRBD2. From germline, CDR1 is SGHTA and CDR2 FQGNSA. J was trimmed by 7 bases and V by 4 bases; bases with no gene match: 11. CDR3 size: 16 residues. CDR3 in amino acids: CASSSPLAGAVGTQYF. Here the CDR3 DNA reads TGTGCCAGCAGCTCGCCACTAGCGGGAGCAGTTGGGACCCAGTACTTC.

The rearrangement links TRBV5-6 to TRBJ2-1, with D unresolved. Per the germline V gene, CDR1 is SGHDT and CDR2 is YYEEEE. The CDR3 has 12 amino acids. Trimming took off 4 bases at V and 6 bases at J, with 8 bases between the two ends. In DNA form, the CDR3 reads TGTGCCAGCAGCCCCGGTATCAATGAGCAGTTCTTC. Translated: CASSPGINEQFF.

This sequence joins TRBV7-2 and TRBJ1-6; possible D gene TRBD1, 5 bases. With 1 base removed from V and 6 bases from J, the gap between germline ends came to 10 bases. Germline V gives CDR1 SGHTA, CDR2 FQGNSA. The CDR3 is made up of 15 amino acids. The CDR3 sequence: CASSLGSQGNSPLHF. Here the CDR3 DNA reads TGTGCCAGCAGCTTAGGTTCCCAGGGTAATTCACCCCTCCACTTT.

The rearrangement uses TRBV9 and TRBJ1-2; unclear D gene. Germline-derived CDR1 and CDR2 are SGDLS and YYNGEE. The V and J ends lost 3 bases and 8 bases respectively, with 14 bases between them. This CDR3 has 13 residues. DNA of the CDR3: TGTGCCAGCAGCGCAACCGGGGTTTGGGGCTACACCTTC. Protein: CASSATGVWGYTF.

The count of this clone is one. This CDR3 is also generated by other DNA sequences in the sample. The V call is TRBV5-1, the J call TRBJ1-1, with D maybe TRBD1 (6 bases). Germline V gives CDR1 SGHRS, CDR2 YFSETQ. The CDR3 spans 15 residues. V shed 4 bases and J shed 0 bases, with 13 bases lying between them. The CDR3 is CASSLGQGMNTEAFF. The CDR3 nucleotides are TGCGCCAGCAGCCTTGGGCAGGGGATGAACACTGAAGCTTTCTTT. Full variable domain (rest looked up from reference TRBV5-1 and TRBJ1-1): KAGVTQTPRYLIKTRGQQVTLSCSPISGHRSVSWYQQTPGQGLQFLFEYFSETQRNKGNFPGRFSGRQFSNSRSEMNVSTLELGDSALYLCASSLGQGMNTEAFFGQGTRLTVV.

The table lists this clone with a count of one. V usage is TRBV6-5 and J usage is TRBJ1-2; weak D call: TRBD1 (5 bases). Germline values: CDR1 MNHEY, CDR2 SVGAGI. V was trimmed by 6 bases and J by 6 bases, leaving 14 bases between them. This CDR3 has 13 residues. The CDR3 sequence: CASSPRVGNGYTF. The CDR3 DNA reads as TGTGCCAGCAGCCCCAGGGTGGGGAATGGCTACACCTTC.

The chain employs TRBV30 and TRBJ2-5; 11 nucleotides align to TRBD2. The V gene's germline CDR1 is GTSNPN and CDR2 SVGIG (reference sequence). CDR3 length: 15 residues. V shed 5 bases, J shed 5 bases, and the junction held 10 bases outside the gene matches. The CDR3 nucleotides are TGTGCCTGGTCGTATAGCGGGGGGGCCTGGGAGACCCAGTACTTC. Protein product: CAWSYSGGAWETQYF.

The rearrangement links TRBV29-1 to TRBJ1-2; D is ambiguous. The CDR3 loop spans 12 amino acids. CDR1 is SQVTM, CDR2 ANQGSEA, per germline. The ends were cut back, 3 bases at V and 1 base at J, with 6 bases in the middle. The CDR3 sequence: CSVDGVNYGYTF. In nucleotides, the CDR3 is TGCAGCGTTGATGGGGTTAACTATGGCTACACCTTC.

The chain links TRBV2 to TRBJ2-3, with D perhaps matching TRBD2 (5 bases). The CDR3 contains 14 residues. Per germline, CDR1 SNHLY and CDR2 FYNNEI. The V end was cut by 6 bases, the J end by 2 bases, with 12 bases between. The CDR3 region has the DNA TGTGCCAGCAGGGGAGACTACTACACAGATACGCAGTATTTT. Translated, it gives CASRGDYYTDTQYF.

This chain connects TRBV18 to TRBJ1-1; maybe TRBD1 (5 bases). The CDR3 totals 16 residues. V was clipped by 2 bases and J by 4 bases, with 17 bases between them. CDR1 is KGHSH and CDR2 is LQKENI in the germline V gene. CDR3 coding DNA: TGTGCCAGCTCACCAACAATTCAGGCCCAGGGCACTGAAGCTTTCTTT. It translates to CASSPTIQAQGTEAFF.

The J gene is TRBJ1-5, the V gene TRBV6-1, with D tentatively TRBD1 (5 bases). V dropped 2 bases and J dropped 2 bases, with 10 bases sitting between them. The germline V gene encodes CDR1 MNHNS and CDR2 SASEGT. The CDR3 contains 15 residues. The DNA for the CDR3 is TGTGCCAGCAGTGAAAAGGGGTGGGGCAATCAGCCCCAGCATTTT. Translated, it gives CASSEKGWGNQPQHF.

The J gene is TRBJ1-4, the V gene TRBV7-9, with 7 bases fitting TRBD1. The V gene's germline CDR1 is SEHNR and CDR2 FQNEAQ (reference sequence). The CDR3 is 13 amino acids. The J segment lost 10 bases and the V segment lost 6 bases, leaving 8 bases of the junction unmatched. The chain's CDR3 is CASRGPAGGKLFF. CDR3 in DNA: TGTGCCAGCAGAGGGCCCGCAGGGGGAAAACTGTTTTTT.

The gene calls are TRBV7-6 and TRBJ2-2; D perhaps matches TRBD2 (6 bases). Looked up from germline, CDR1 is SGHVS and CDR2 is FNYEAQ. This CDR3 is 17 amino acids long. The ends were cut back, 5 bases at V and 2 bases at J, with 18 bases in the middle. The CDR3 protein is CASSQGTPQLNTGELFF. In DNA form, the CDR3 reads TGTGCCAGCAGCCAAGGGACTCCACAACTTAACACCGGGGAGCTGTTTTTT.

The V call is TRBV7-3, the J call TRBJ1-1; D is uncertain. The V end was cut by 1 base, the J end by 4 bases, with 10 bases between. Germline V gene sequence: CDR1 SGHTA, CDR2 FQGTGA. This CDR3 is 14 amino acids long. Written as DNA, the CDR3 is TGTGCCAGCAGCTTAAATACCGGTGCCACTGAAGCTTTCTTT. Translation: CASSLNTGATEAFF.

The J gene is TRBJ2-7, the V gene TRBV10-3; unclear D gene. Trimming stripped 7 bases from V and 5 bases from J, with 9 bases between. CDR1 and CDR2 (germline): ENHRY, SYGVKD. The CDR3 is made up of 11 amino acids. This chain's CDR3 is CAIMGSNEQYF. The CDR3 DNA reads TGTGCCATCATGGGCAGCAACGAGCAGTACTTC.

Remarks on this clone: Within the sample, other DNA sequences also encode this same CDR3. The chain couples TRBV6-5 to TRBJ1-1; D unclear. This CDR3 spans 13 amino acids. Germline V gene sequence: CDR1 MNHEY, CDR2 SVGAGI. The ends were cut back, 4 bases at V and 1 base at J, with 7 bases in the middle. The CDR3, as DNA: TGTGCCAGCAGTTCCCCGAAGAACACTGAAGCTTTCTTT. Amino acid sequence: CASSSPKNTEAFF.

The V call is TRBV5-6, the J call TRBJ2-7; D ambiguous. Germline V gene sequence: CDR1 SGHDT, CDR2 YYEEEE. The CDR3 loop spans 15 amino acids. V lost 2 bases and J 2 bases, leaving 14 bases between the germline ends. The CDR3 region is CASSFSQEPTYEQYF. DNA of the CDR3: TGTGCCAGCAGCTTTTCCCAGGAGCCCACCTACGAGCAGTACTTC.

V usage is TRBV7-9 and J usage is TRBJ1-1, with a weak D call TRBD1 (5 bases). The V gene's germline CDR1 is SEHNR and CDR2 FQNEAQ (reference sequence). V was pared by 7 bases and J by 4 bases, with 13 bases between. The CDR3 is 13 residues long. The DNA for the CDR3 is TGTGCCAGCACCCCTGAGGGGCCCACTGAAGCTTTCTTT. Translating it yields CASTPEGPTEAFF.